Reported below is one T cell receptor (beta chain). Its antigen is as yet unknown. This sample was included in a study of T cell responses to AZD1222 COVID-19 vaccine. Broader study findings: Only a handful of AZD1222 recipients, five to seven in all, had baseline seropositivity. Close to half of all spike-specific TCRs reportedly target regions of the variants that are unmutated.

The CDR3 has 15 residues. Trimming took off 5 bases at V and 5 bases at J, with 16 bases between the two ends. Germline CDR1 and CDR2: SGHVS and FQNEAQ. Profiled with immunoSEQ multiplex PCR; TCRdb holds only in-frame clones, not every one. The repertoire holds approximately 70,000 clones, with around 90% as singletons. The chain recombines TRBV7-8 with TRBJ1-5; tentatively, D is TRBD1 (5 bases). This TCR was sampled from an adult in good health. The sequencing here drew on peripheral blood, taken on day 0 of AZD1222 vaccination. This CDR3 is CASSPTGVWDQPQHF. CDR3 in DNA: TGTGCCAGCAGCCCAACGGGGGTCTGGGATCAGCCCCAGCATTTT.